One sample yielded the 5 T cell receptor beta chains listed below, sequenced in a study of blood T cell repertoires in COVID-19. Data came from immunoSEQ multiplex PCR; TCRdb stores just in-frame clones and leaves some out. In the table there are 300,000 to 450,000 clones, 85% to 90% of which are singletons. The sequenced sample was PBMCs or T cells enriched from blood (not recorded which). The receptors originated from a man between 18 and 29 years old who had recovered from COVID-19.

This clone was detected once. The V call is TRBV27, the J call TRBJ2-3, with D possibly matching TRBD1 (6 bases). Germline CDR1 reads MNHEY; CDR2 reads SMNVEV (reference sequence). CDR3 length: 15 amino acids. V was shortened by 2 bases and J by 3 bases, with 12 bases between the two germline ends. DNA for the CDR3: TGTGCCAGCAGTTTAATGGCCAGGGGTACAGATACGCAGTATTTT. Its translation is CASSLMARGTDTQYF.

The genes are TRBV6-6 and TRBJ1-1; 9 bases are a match to TRBD1. The CDR3 contains 14 residues. J lost 3 bases, V lost 6 bases, and 5 bases had no gene match. Germline V gene data show CDR1 as MNHNY and CDR2 as SVGAGI (reference sequence). CDR3 residues: CASRVTGGYTEAFF. The CDR3 DNA follows: TGTGCCAGCAGGGTGACAGGGGGGTACACTGAAGCTTTCTTT.

This clone came up once. The rearrangement joins TRBV12-5 to TRBJ1-2, with D possibly being TRBD1 (6 bases). The V end lost 6 bases, the J end lost 3 bases, and 14 bases lay between the germline ends. CDR3 size: 14 residues. Germline CDR1 LGHNT, CDR2 FRNRAP. CDR3 DNA: TGTGCTAGTGGCAGACAACAGGGAGACTATGGCTACACCTTC. Its translation is CASGRQQGDYGYTF. Based on the CDR3 plus reference TRBV12-5 and TRBJ1-2, the full variable domain is DARVTQTPRHKVTEMGQEVTMRCQPILGHNTVFWYRQTMMQGLELLAYFRNRAPLDDSGMPKDRFSAEMPDATLATLKIQPSEPRDSAVYFCASGRQQGDYGYTFGSGTRLTVV.

The gene calls are TRBV3-1 (or the pseudogene TRBV3-2) and TRBJ1-2; no reliable D call. The CDR3 runs to 12 residues. V was cut by 3 bases and J by 4 bases, with 6 bases left in between. In germline, CDR1 is LGHDT, CDR2 YNNKEL (reference sequence). CDR3 sequence: CASSHDTYGYTF. CDR3 nucleotide sequence: TGTGCCAGCAGCCACGACACCTATGGCTACACCTTC.

The chain uses TRBV7-9 and TRBJ2-2, with D hard to call. V lost 8 bases to trimming and J lost 4 bases, with 11 bases between them. This CDR3 spans 13 amino acids. Germline CDR1 SEHNR, CDR2 FQNEAQ (reference sequence). In DNA, the CDR3 is TGTGCCAGCCGCCGCATGAGCACCGGGGAGCTGTTTTTT. It encodes CASRRMSTGELFF. The full variable domain, its missing parts supplied by reference TRBV7-9 and TRBJ2-2, is DTGVSQNPRHKITKRGQNVTFRCDPISEHNRLYWYRQTLGQGPEFLTYFQNEAQLEKSRLLSDRFSAERPKGSFSTLEIQRTEQGDSAMYLCASRRMSTGELFFGEGSRLTVL.